This section outlines one T cell receptor beta chain sequence together with its context. The source of the sample is a study of shared clonotypes between healthy human individuals. Sequencing on ten immunoSEQ deep assay plates was performed for unsorted PBMC DNA. Original analysis: Quality scores were absent from the junction-only immunoSEQ sequences, so filtering differed. The assay was immunoSEQ multiplex PCR, and TCRdb's table has in-frame clones only and misses some. V, J and clone size are those of that table, while D and trimming were read from the DNA. The table lists approximately 480,000 clones, roughly 85% of them singletons, with about an eighth in the top ten. The CDR3 totals 15 residues. Germline assignment: CDR1 SQVTM and CDR2 ANQGSEA. J was trimmed by 7 bases and V by 4 bases; bases with no gene match: 9.

Sequencing was performed on PBMCs. V is TRBV29-1 and J is TRBJ1-5, with 11 positions matching TRBD1. The clonotype comes from a woman in her forties in good health. Some clones in this sample may be carry-over from other donors' samples. As DNA, the CDR3 is TGCAGCGTTGTTTTCGGGACAGGGGGTTTCCAGCCCCAGCATTTT. The encoded protein is CSVVFGTGGFQPQHF.